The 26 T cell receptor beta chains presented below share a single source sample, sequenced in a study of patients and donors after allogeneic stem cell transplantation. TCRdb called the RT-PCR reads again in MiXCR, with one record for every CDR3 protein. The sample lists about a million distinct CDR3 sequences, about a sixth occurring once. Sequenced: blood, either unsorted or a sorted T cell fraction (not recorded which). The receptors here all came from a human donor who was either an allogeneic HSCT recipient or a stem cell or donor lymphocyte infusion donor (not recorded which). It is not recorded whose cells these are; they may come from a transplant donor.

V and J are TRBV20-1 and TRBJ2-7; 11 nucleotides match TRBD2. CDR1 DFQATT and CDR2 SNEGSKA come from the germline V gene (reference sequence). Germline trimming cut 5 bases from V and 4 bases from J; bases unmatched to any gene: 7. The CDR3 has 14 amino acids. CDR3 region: CSAGTTSGVYEQYF. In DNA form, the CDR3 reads TGCAGTGCTGGAACGACTAGCGGGGTTTACGAGCAGTACTTC.

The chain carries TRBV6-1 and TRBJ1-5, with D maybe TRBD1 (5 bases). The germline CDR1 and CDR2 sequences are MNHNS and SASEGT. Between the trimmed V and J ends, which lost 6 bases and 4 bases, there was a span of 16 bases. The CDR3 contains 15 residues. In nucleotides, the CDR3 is TGTGCCAGCAGGGACGGGGGGACGGGGAATCAGCCCCAGCATTTT. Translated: CASRDGGTGNQPQHF.

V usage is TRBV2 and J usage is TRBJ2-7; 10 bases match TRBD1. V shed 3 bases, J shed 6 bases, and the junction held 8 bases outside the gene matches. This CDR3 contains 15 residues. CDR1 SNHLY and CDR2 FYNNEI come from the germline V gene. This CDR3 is CASSDATGGISEQYF. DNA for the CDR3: TGTGCCAGCAGTGACGCGACAGGGGGCATCTCCGAGCAGTACTTC.

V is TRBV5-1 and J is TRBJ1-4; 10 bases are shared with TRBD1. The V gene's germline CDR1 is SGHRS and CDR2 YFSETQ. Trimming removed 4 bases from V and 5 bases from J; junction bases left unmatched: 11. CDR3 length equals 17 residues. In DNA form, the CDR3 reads TGCGCCAGCAGCCCTGGACCGGGACAGGGGATCAATGAAAAACTGTTTTTT. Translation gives CASSPGPGQGINEKLFF.

CDR3 region: CASSQVHGSVGYEQYF. CDR3 nucleotides: TGCGCCAGCAGCCAAGTCCACGGGAGTGTGGGCTACGAGCAGTACTTC. The chain recombines TRBV4-1 with TRBJ2-7, with TRBD2 as a possible D gene (6 bases). Looked up from germline, CDR1 is MGHRA and CDR2 is YSYEKL. V lost 1 base, J lost 3 bases, and 16 bases lay in between. This CDR3 region has 16 residues.

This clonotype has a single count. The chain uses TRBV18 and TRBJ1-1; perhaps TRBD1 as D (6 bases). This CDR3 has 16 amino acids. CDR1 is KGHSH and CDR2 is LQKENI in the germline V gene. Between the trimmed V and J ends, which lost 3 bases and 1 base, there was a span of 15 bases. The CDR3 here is CASSPRQGPSNTEAFF. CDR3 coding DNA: TGTGCCAGCTCACCGAGGCAGGGGCCATCGAACACTGAAGCTTTCTTT.

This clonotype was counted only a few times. CDR3 coding DNA: TGCAGTGCTGGAGGACTGGTGAACACTGAAGCTTTCTTT. Translated: CSAGGLVNTEAFF. J is TRBJ1-1 and V is TRBV20-1; D is unresolved. Looked up from germline, CDR1 is DFQATT and CDR2 is SNEGSKA (reference sequence). V was trimmed by 5 bases and J by 0 bases, leaving 10 bases between them. This CDR3 has 13 residues.

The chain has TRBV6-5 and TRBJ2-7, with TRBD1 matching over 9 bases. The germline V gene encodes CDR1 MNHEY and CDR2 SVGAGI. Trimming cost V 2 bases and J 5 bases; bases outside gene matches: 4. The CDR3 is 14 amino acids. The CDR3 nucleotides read TGTGCCAGCAGTTACCGGGACAGGGCCCACGAGCAGTACTTC. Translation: CASSYRDRAHEQYF.

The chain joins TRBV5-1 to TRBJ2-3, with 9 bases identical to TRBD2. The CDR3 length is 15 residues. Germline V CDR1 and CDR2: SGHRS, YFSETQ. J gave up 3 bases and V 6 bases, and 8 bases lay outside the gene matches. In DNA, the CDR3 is TGCGCCAGCACCACAGCGGGAGGAATGACAGATACGCAGTATTTT. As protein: CASTTAGGMTDTQYF.

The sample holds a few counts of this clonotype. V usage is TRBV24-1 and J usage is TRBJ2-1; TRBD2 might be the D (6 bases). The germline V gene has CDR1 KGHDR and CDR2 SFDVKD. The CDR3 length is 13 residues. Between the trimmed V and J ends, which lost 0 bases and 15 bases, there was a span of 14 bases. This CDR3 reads CATSDLPTQGLFF. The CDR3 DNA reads TGTGCCACCAGTGATTTGCCGACCCAGGGACTGTTCTTC.

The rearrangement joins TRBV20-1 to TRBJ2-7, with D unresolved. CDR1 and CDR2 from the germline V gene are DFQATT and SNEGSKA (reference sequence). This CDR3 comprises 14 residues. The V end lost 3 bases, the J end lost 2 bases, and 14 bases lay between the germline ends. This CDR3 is CSARGEPATYEQYF. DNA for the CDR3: TGCAGTGCTAGGGGTGAGCCGGCCACCTACGAGCAGTACTTC.

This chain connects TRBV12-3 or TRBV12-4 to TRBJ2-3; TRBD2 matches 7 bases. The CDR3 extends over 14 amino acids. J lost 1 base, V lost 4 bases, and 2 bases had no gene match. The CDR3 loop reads CASSWEGRTDTQYF. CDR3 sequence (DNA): TGTGCCAGCAGTTGGGAGGGGCGCACAGATACGCAGTATTTT.

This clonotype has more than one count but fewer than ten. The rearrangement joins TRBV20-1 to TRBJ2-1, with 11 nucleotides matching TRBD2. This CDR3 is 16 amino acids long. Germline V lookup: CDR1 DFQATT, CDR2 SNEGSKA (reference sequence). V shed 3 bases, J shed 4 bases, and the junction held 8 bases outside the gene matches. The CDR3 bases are TGCAGTGCTAGGCCCAGGACTAGCGGGTTTTACAATGAGCAGTTCTTC. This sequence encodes CSARPRTSGFYNEQFF.

The CDR3 DNA sequence: TGCGCCAGCAGTGGGCGGTGGGGTCGGTATAATTCACCCCTCCACTTT. Translating gives CASSGRWGRYNSPLHF. J is TRBJ1-6 and V is TRBV4-1, with D unresolved. Trimming left V 6 bases short and J 4 bases short, with 16 bases between. The CDR3 extends over 16 amino acids. The V gene's germline CDR1 is MGHRA and CDR2 YSYEKL.

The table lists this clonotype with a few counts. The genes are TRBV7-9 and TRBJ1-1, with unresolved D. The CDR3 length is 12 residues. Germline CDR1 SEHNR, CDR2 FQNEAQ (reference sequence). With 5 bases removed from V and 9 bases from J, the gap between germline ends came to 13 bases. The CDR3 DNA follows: TGTGCCAGCAGCCCCGGGCCCAACCAAGCTTTCTTT. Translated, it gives CASSPGPNQAFF.

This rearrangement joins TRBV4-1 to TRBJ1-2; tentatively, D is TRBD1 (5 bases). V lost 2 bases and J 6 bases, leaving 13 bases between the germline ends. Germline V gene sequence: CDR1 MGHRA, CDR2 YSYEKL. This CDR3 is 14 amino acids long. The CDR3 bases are TGCGCCAGCAGCCAACCCTACCGGGGGGATGGCTACACCTTC. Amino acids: CASSQPYRGDGYTF.

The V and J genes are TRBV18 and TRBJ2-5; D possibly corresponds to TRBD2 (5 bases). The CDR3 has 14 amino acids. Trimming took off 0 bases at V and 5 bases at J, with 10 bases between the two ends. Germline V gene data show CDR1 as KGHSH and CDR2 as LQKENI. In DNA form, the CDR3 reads TGTGCCAGCTCACCACCGAACGGGGAGGAGACCCAGTACTTC. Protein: CASSPPNGEETQYF.

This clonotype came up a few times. The CDR3 loop is CSANGEIGELFF. The CDR3 DNA reads TGCAGTGCTAACGGGGAGATCGGGGAGCTGTTTTTT. The chain has TRBV20-1 and TRBJ2-2, with a tentative D call TRBD2 (5 bases). V lost 4 bases and J 7 bases, leaving 10 bases between the germline ends. The CDR3 consists of 12 residues. Germline loops: CDR1 DFQATT, CDR2 SNEGSKA (reference sequence).

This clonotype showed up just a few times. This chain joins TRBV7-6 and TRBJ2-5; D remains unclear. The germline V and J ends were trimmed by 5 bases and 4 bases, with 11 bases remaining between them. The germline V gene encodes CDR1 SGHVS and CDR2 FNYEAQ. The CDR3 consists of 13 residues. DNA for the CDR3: TGTGCCAGCAGCGCCCACTTAGCAGAGACCCAGTACTTC. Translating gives CASSAHLAETQYF.

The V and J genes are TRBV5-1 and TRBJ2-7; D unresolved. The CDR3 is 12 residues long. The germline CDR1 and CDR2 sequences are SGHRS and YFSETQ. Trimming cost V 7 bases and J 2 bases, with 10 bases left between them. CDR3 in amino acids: CASQGDTYEQYF. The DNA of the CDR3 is TGCGCCAGCCAAGGTGATACCTACGAGCAGTACTTC.

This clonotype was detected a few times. The chain's CDR3 is CAWSLGQEETQYF. The CDR3 DNA is TGTGCCTGGAGCCTAGGACAGGAGGAGACCCAGTACTTC. V gene TRBV30 combines with J gene TRBJ2-5; 7 bases are shared with TRBD1. With V trimmed by 3 bases and J by 5 bases, 6 bases remained unmatched. This CDR3 has 13 residues. Germline CDR1 reads GTSNPN; CDR2 reads SVGIG (reference sequence).

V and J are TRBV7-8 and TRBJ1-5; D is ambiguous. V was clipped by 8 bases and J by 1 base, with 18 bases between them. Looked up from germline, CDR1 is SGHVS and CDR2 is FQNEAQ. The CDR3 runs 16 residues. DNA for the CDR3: TGTGCCAGCTCAACCCTGGGGAAGCTCAGCAATCAGCCCCAGCATTTT. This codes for CASSTLGKLSNQPQHF.

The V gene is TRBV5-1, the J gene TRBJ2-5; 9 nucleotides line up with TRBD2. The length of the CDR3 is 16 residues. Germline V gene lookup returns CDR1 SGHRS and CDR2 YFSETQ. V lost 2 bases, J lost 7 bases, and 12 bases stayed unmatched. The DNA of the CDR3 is TGCGCCAGCAGCTTACAACGTTTAGCGGGAGCGGGGACCCAGTACTTC. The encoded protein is CASSLQRLAGAGTQYF.

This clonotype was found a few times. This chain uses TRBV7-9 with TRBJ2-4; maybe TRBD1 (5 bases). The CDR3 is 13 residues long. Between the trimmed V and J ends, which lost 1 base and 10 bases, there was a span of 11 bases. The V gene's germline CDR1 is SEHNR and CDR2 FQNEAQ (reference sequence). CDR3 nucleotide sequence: TGTGCCAGCAGCTTAGAAGGGGCGATGATTCAGTACTTC. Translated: CASSLEGAMIQYF.

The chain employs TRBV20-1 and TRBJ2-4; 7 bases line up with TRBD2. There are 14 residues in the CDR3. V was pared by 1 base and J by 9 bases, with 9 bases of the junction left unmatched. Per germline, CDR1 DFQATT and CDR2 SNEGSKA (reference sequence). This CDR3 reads CSARGPREGPIQYF. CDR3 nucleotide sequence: TGCAGTGCTAGAGGTCCCAGGGAGGGGCCCATTCAGTACTTC.

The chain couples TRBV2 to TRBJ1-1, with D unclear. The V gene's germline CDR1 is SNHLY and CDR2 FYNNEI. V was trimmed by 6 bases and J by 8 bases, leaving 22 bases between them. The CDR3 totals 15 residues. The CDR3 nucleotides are TGTGCCAGCAGACCAAGCGGGATCGGCTCAGCGGAAGCTTTCTTT. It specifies CASRPSGIGSAEAFF. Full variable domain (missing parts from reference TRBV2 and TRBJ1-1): EPEVTQTPSHQVTQMGQEVILRCVPISNHLYFYWYRQILGQKVEFLVSFYNNEISEKSEIFDDQFSVERPDGSNFTLKIRSTKLEDSAMYFCASRPSGIGSAEAFFGQGTRLTVV.